This TCR beta chain came from a study of regulatory T cells in long-lasting Graves disease. Building of the TCR beta libraries involved iRepertoire HTBI primers and Arm-PCR of CDR3 regions. TCRdb re-derived calls from the multiplex PCR reads in MiXCR, one entry per CDR3 protein. The repertoire holds approximately 560,000 distinct CDR3 sequences, around 15% seen once, with around 12% in the top ten. This clonotype was counted a single time. Regarding time point: newly diagnosed GD, antithyroid drugs for less than 3 months. The TCR library was made from RNA that had been extracted from PBMCs in TRIzol. From germline, CDR1 is MDHEN and CDR2 SYDVKM. The CDR3 loop spans 16 amino acids. V was clipped by 4 bases and J by 6 bases; unmatched bases: 8. These data were also filed under a second study, of T cells in Graves' hyperthyroidism and ophthalmopathy.

The source is a man aged 18-30 years with Graves disease. V and J are TRBV28 and TRBJ2-7, with 14 nucleotides matching TRBD2. The starting material was peripheral blood mononuclear cells (PBMCs), obtained at new diagnosis, from a patient treated with antithyroid drugs. CDR3 region: CASSWGGTSGSGEQYF. The CDR3 DNA sequence: TGTGCCAGCAGTTGGGGGGGGACTAGCGGGAGTGGCGAGCAGTACTTC.